The text below deals with one TCR beta chain. Its antigen is undetermined. This entry is derived from a study of identical twins. Study-wide points: Excess sharing between twins was weaker in beta out-of-frame sequences. Interpretation of the results relied on cross-sectional statistical analysis and not on following the same donors. Clonotypes of the beta chain that were abundant in cord blood carried fewer insertions (memory repertoires showed none).

A universal primer site came from template switching; cDNA carried unique molecular identifiers. TCRdb re-called the 5' RACE reads with MiXCR, one entry per CDR3 protein. The sample carries 1.5 million to 2 million distinct CDR3 sequences, 25% to 35% recorded once. This CDR3 is 16 amino acids long. With V trimmed by 1 base and J by 7 bases, 10 bases remained unmatched. The V call is TRBV12-3 or TRBV12-4, the J call TRBJ2-1, with 7 bases aligning to TRBD2. This sequence originates from a newborn girl in good health. Source material: cord blood. The CDR3 region is CASSLGAGEGWNEQFF. The CDR3 DNA is TGTGCCAGCAGTTTAGGGGCGGGAGAAGGGTGGAATGAGCAGTTCTTC.